This TCR beta chain was sequenced in a study of blood T cell repertoires in COVID-19 (TCRdb year 2020). Looking at the study overall: Collaborator samples came from the United States, Italy and Spain and covered acute and convalescent phases of COVID-19. Where HLA class I and class II types were available, the types were taken from metadata supplied by the sample provider, not from assay-based typing. The material from the prospective study consisted of cDNA or gDNA derived from T cells, B-cell-depleted T cells, or PBMCs. The samples were drawn from the first 160 participants of the ongoing ImmuneRACE study and from 950 to 1,500 subjects provided by 6 global collaborators. The dataset comprised deeply sampled blood TCRbeta repertoires from subjects exposed to, actively infected with, or recovered from COVID-19. Sample metadata almost always included a de-identified subject ID, COVID-19 status, age in years and sex. The repertoires were released in a freely available public database intended as a resource for research on the immune response to SARS-CoV-2. Results the study describes overall, beyond this receptor: The amount of clinical and demographic metadata varied by source and participant and was provided uncurated.

Worth noting for this clone: Its antigen remains undetermined. Base qualities are missing; no much larger clone stands one base away.

From a lookup of the germline V gene, CDR1 and CDR2 are SGHTA and FQGTGA. The CDR3 holds 16 amino acids from the cysteine to the phenylalanine. Left in the record is the CDR3 DNA by itself, 48 bases read in frame from the first base. V ends up 0 bases short and J 1 base short, with an unmatched junction base count of 3. The immunoSEQ Assay, a bias-controlled multiplex PCR, was used to amplify TCRbeta CDR3 regions from genomic DNA. As for the original processing: The number of nucleated cells in each sample was estimated by amplification of reference gene primers within the assay. To quantify the absolute abundance of each unique TCRbeta CDR3 rearrangement, sequence reads were collapsed and filtered. For each sample, productive Simpson clonality was calculated by taking the square root of Simpson's diversity index across productive rearrangements. TCRdb's version of the immuneACCESS table is confined to in-frame rearrangements and falls short of the full clone set. An unresolved V gene accounts for under half of the shortfall where checked; the remainder is of unknown origin. V, J and clone size were drawn from that table, and D and trimming were deduced from the DNA. The sample data list 400,000 to 550,000 clones, and 70% to 90% of these were observed just once. The leading ten clones occupy under 2.5% of the sample.

Participants in the prospective study were aged about 18 to 100 years, lived in some 24 United States geographic areas, and enrolled through a virtual design. In the prospective study, cohorts were assigned on the basis of participant-reported clinical history obtained from a screening survey and a study questionnaire. In the prospective study, mobile phlebotomists collected whole blood, serum and a nasopharyngeal or oropharyngeal swab from each participant. Prospective study participants could optionally give additional blood draws and questionnaires over an approximately 2-month period. Before DNA extraction, blood samples from the prospective study were shipped at room temperature or frozen.

Sequencing was done on a sample of PBMCs or T cells enriched from blood (not recorded which). The chain joins TRBV7-3 to TRBJ1-1; TRBD1 lines up with 9 middle nucleotides. The receptor was derived from a woman aged 18-35 years with acute COVID-19. The CDR3: CASSLTKGQGNTEAFF. The DNA sequence reads TGTGCCAGCAGCTTAACGAAGGGACAGGGGAACACTGAAGCTTTCTTT. The entire variable domain, with the stretches around the CDR3 drawn from the reference TRBV7-3 and TRBJ1-1 proteins, is GAGVSQTPSNKVTEKGKYVELRCDPISGHTALYWYRQSLGQGPEFLIYFQGTGAADDSGLPNDRFFAVRPEGSVSTLKIQRTERGDSAVYLCASSLTKGQGNTEAFFGQGTRLTVV.